The clone carrying this T cell receptor (beta chain) was counted a few times. Its antigen is unidentified. The data stem from a study of cytomegalovirus exposure and HLA in healthy donors. Researchers ran the PCR with 60 Vbeta and 13 Jbeta primers. Produced via immunoSEQ multiplex PCR; TCRdb's table is partial and in-frame only. Of under 110,000 clones in the sample, roughly four fifths were seen once. V was shortened by 3 bases and J by 1 base, with 12 bases between the two germline ends. The CDR3 totals 15 residues. The germline gives CDR1 SEHNR, CDR2 FQNEAQ (reference sequence). Study findings and constraints: Certain sequence variants were highly shared and formed a cluster, and this cluster was likely a sequencing artifact. Looking again later, the authors saw that most CMV-associated TCR beta chains seemed HLA-restricted.

The receptor was derived from a male donor in good health and CMV-seropositive. The specimen was PBMCs. The rearrangement uses TRBV7-9 and TRBJ1-1, with unresolved D. CDR3: CASSFGSQSNTEAFF. CDR3 DNA sequence: TGTGCCAGCAGCTTTGGGTCACAGTCGAACACTGAAGCTTTCTTT.